A single sample is the source of the 25 T cell receptor beta chains below, sequenced in a study of OX40 agonist ivuxolimab in advanced cancers. TCRdb's copy holds only in-frame clones and misses some; the assay was immunoSEQ multiplex PCR. The sample yields around 70,000 clones, 80% to 85% seen once. The material sequenced was CD4+ or CD8+ T cells sorted from blood, taken in a trial of the OX40 agonist ivuxolimab. The origin of the receptors is an adult with an advanced solid tumor such as melanoma, head and neck, liver or kidney cancer.

The rearrangement links TRBV11-3 to TRBJ2-2, with 7 bases fitting TRBD2. Trimming at V came to 0 bases and at J to 12 bases, leaving 4 bases not matched to a gene. Germline V gene data show CDR1 as SGHNT and CDR2 as YENEEA. CDR3 length: 13 residues. CDR3: CASSLEPGGKLFF. In DNA, the CDR3 is TGTGCCAGCAGCTTAGAACCCGGGGGGAAGCTGTTTTTT.

The chain links TRBV11-2 to TRBJ1-1; maybe TRBD1 (5 bases). The CDR3 totals 12 residues. Trimming pared 5 bases from V and 10 bases from J, leaving 14 bases between. Germline V gene lookup returns CDR1 SGHAT and CDR2 FQNNGV. CDR3 DNA sequence: TGTGCCAGCAGCCTCACTTCGGGGCGAGCTTTCTTT. The encoded protein is CASSLTSGRAFF.

V and J are TRBV29-1 and TRBJ2-1; TRBD1 matches at 7 bases. Germline CDR1 SQVTM, CDR2 ANQGSEA. The CDR3 has 13 residues. CDR3 sequence (DNA): TGCAGTATCCGGGACAGTATATACAATGAGCAGTTCTTC. Its protein product is CSIRDSIYNEQFF.

The V gene is TRBV5-1, the J gene TRBJ1-5; D remains ambiguous. Germline lookup yields CDR1 SGHRS and CDR2 YFSETQ. The length of the CDR3 is 13 residues. Trimming cost V 0 bases and J 4 bases, with 5 bases left between them. The CDR3: CASSLDENQPQHF. CDR3 in DNA: TGCGCCAGCAGCTTGGACGAGAATCAGCCCCAGCATTTT. Supplemented by reference TRBV5-1 and TRBJ1-5, the full variable domain reads KAGVTQTPRYLIKTRGQQVTLSCSPISGHRSVSWYQQTPGQGLQFLFEYFSETQRNKGNFPGRFSGRQFSNSRSEMNVSTLELGDSALYLCASSLDENQPQHFGDGTRLSIL.

This clone rates as large (0.1 to 1%). V and J are TRBV28 and TRBJ2-3; 9 positions agree with TRBD2. After removal of 8 bases from V and 0 bases from J, the junction contained 15 bases not matched to a gene. The CDR3 loop spans 18 amino acids. The germline gives CDR1 MDHEN, CDR2 SYDVKM. The CDR3 nucleotides read TGTGCCAGCTCTTTAGAGAAACTAGCGGGTCCTAGCACAGATACGCAGTATTTT. Translation gives CASSLEKLAGPSTDTQYF.

The gene calls are TRBV5-4 and TRBJ1-2; D unresolved. V lost 4 bases and J 8 bases, leaving 18 bases between the germline ends. CDR3 length equals 14 residues. Germline assignment: CDR1 SGHNT and CDR2 YYREEE (reference sequence). The CDR3 loop reads CASSETGRLLGYTF. CDR3 in DNA: TGTGCCAGCAGCGAAACCGGCAGGCTCCTGGGCTACACCTTC.

V is TRBV2 and J is TRBJ2-4; D call uncertain. V was pared by 6 bases and J by 0 bases, with 9 bases between. Per germline, CDR1 SNHLY and CDR2 FYNNEI. The CDR3 has 14 residues. The CDR3 DNA reads as TGTGCCAGCAGAAGGGTAGGAGCCAAAAACATTCAGTACTTC. Its protein is CASRRVGAKNIQYF.

This chain joins TRBV10-1 and TRBJ2-1; 11 bases fit TRBD2. Trimming took 5 bases from V and 4 from J; bases not matched to a gene: 7. Looked up from germline, CDR1 is WNHNN and CDR2 is SYGVQD (reference sequence). This CDR3 spans 16 amino acids. DNA of the CDR3: TGCGCCAGCAGTCGGGCTAGCGGGGGGCTGTACAATGAGCAGTTCTTC. Encoded protein: CASSRASGGLYNEQFF.

The CDR3 protein is CASSLRETGSEQYF. Here the CDR3 DNA reads TGCGCCAGCAGCTTGCGCGAGACAGGGTCGGAGCAGTACTTC. The J gene is TRBJ2-7, the V gene TRBV5-1; 7 bases match TRBD1. Per germline, CDR1 SGHRS and CDR2 YFSETQ. This CDR3 has 14 amino acids. V was clipped by 1 base and J by 7 bases; unmatched bases: 8.

This chain uses TRBV7-8 with TRBJ2-3; D is uncertain. The CDR3 has 14 residues. V gave up 4 bases and J gave up 4 bases, with 12 bases separating them. Germline V gene lookup returns CDR1 SGHVS and CDR2 FQNEAQ. CDR3 sequence (DNA): TGTGCCAGCAGCTCATACGTGGGGTCAGATACGCAGTATTTT. Its protein is CASSSYVGSDTQYF.

This chain links TRBV5-8 with TRBJ1-3, with TRBD1 identical over 7 bases. This CDR3 has 16 residues. Germline V CDR1 and CDR2: SGHTS, YDEGEE. The J segment lost 0 bases and the V segment lost 4 bases, leaving 7 bases of the junction unmatched. The chain's CDR3 is CASSLRDSNSGNTIYF. Written as DNA, the CDR3 is TGTGCCAGCAGCCTCCGGGACAGTAACTCTGGAAACACCATATATTTT.

This rearrangement joins TRBV28 to TRBJ1-3; D perhaps matches TRBD1 (5 bases). This CDR3 comprises 16 residues. Germline CDR1 MDHEN, CDR2 SYDVKM. Deletions cut 6 bases from V and 0 bases from J, with 15 bases between. DNA for the CDR3: TGTGCCAGCAGCCCTCAGAGGGGCGGCTCTGGAAACACCATATATTTT. This gives the protein CASSPQRGGSGNTIYF.

On this clone itself: Other DNA sequences in the sample encode the same CDR3. The genes are TRBV5-1 and TRBJ2-3; 10 bases match TRBD2. CDR3 length: 16 residues. V was clipped by 0 bases and J by 4 bases; unmatched bases: 5. Looked up from germline, CDR1 is SGHRS and CDR2 is YFSETQ. CDR3 residues: CASSLASSGSPDTQYF. CDR3 coding DNA: TGCGCCAGCAGCTTGGCCTCTAGCGGGAGTCCAGATACGCAGTATTTT.

V and J are TRBV30 and TRBJ2-1; unclear D gene. The CDR3 extends over 12 amino acids. The V gene's germline CDR1 is GTSNPN and CDR2 SVGIG (reference sequence). Trimming removed 0 bases from V and 8 bases from J, with 8 bases in between. In nucleotides, the CDR3 is TGTGCCTGGAGTGTGAAACGCCATGAGCAGTTCTTC. Translation: CAWSVKRHEQFF.

The sample holds a few counts of this clone. This chain links TRBV5-1 with TRBJ2-5; 8 bases align to TRBD2. The CDR3 runs to 16 residues. Germline V gene data show CDR1 as SGHRS and CDR2 as YFSETQ. The V segment lost 6 bases and the J segment 0 bases; nucleotides outside the gene matches: 10. The CDR3 DNA sequence: TGCGCCAGCAATTCTGCTGGCGGGGGGCACCAAGAGACCCAGTACTTC. Its protein is CASNSAGGGHQETQYF.

The chain links TRBV9 to TRBJ2-1, with TRBD2 matching over 12 bases. CDR3 length: 18 amino acids. The germline V gene has CDR1 SGDLS and CDR2 YYNGEE. After removal of 0 bases from V and 2 bases from J, the junction contained 6 bases not matched to a gene. CDR3 protein: CASSVGPLAGGPYNEQFF. In nucleotides, the CDR3 is TGTGCCAGCAGCGTAGGTCCCCTAGCGGGAGGGCCCTACAATGAGCAGTTCTTC. The full variable domain, with the rest looked up from reference TRBV9 and TRBJ2-1, is DSGVTQTPKHLITATGQRVTLRCSPRSGDLSVYWYQQSLDQGLQFLIQYYNGEERAKGNILERFSAQQFPDLHSELNLSSLELGDSALYFCASSVGPLAGGPYNEQFFGPGTRLTVL.

This clone was recorded a few times. The genes are TRBV2 and TRBJ2-7; no clear D. CDR3 length: 11 residues. With 6 bases removed from V and 4 bases from J, the gap between germline ends came to 7 bases. Germline V CDR1 and CDR2: SNHLY, FYNNEI. The DNA of the CDR3 is TGTGCCAGCAGCACAGAGTACGAGCAGTACTTC. Translation: CASSTEYEQYF.

V gene TRBV7-2 combines with J gene TRBJ2-5, with TRBD1 identical over 9 bases. The closer fit of TRBJ2-7 to the DNA end suggests the J call may be wrong. Germline assignment: CDR1 SGHTA and CDR2 FQGNSA. This CDR3 spans 15 amino acids. DNA for the CDR3: TGTGCCAGCAGCTTGGGAACAGGGGGCAGGGACGAGCAGTACTTC. Protein: CASSLGTGGRDEQYF.

The chain has TRBV27 and TRBJ2-7; 8 nucleotides line up with TRBD1. Per the germline V gene, CDR1 is MNHEY and CDR2 is SMNVEV (reference sequence). Trimming cost V 3 bases and J 2 bases; bases outside gene matches: 6. CDR3 size: 15 residues. The CDR3 loop reads CASSFMQGAPYEQYF. CDR3 nucleotides: TGTGCCAGCAGTTTTATGCAGGGGGCTCCCTACGAGCAGTACTTC.

V is TRBV5-4 and J is TRBJ1-3, with a tentative D call TRBD1 (6 bases). Germline CDR1 SGHNT, CDR2 YYREEE (reference sequence). This CDR3 region has 13 residues. The V and J ends lost 9 bases and 1 base respectively, with 11 bases between them. The CDR3 region is CATGQQSGNTIYF. CDR3 sequence (DNA): TGTGCCACCGGACAGCAATCTGGAAACACCATATATTTT.

The chain combines TRBV5-1 with TRBJ1-4; weak D call: TRBD1 (6 bases). V lost 4 bases and J lost 4, with 23 bases in between. The germline CDR1 and CDR2 sequences are SGHRS and YFSETQ. The CDR3 runs to 18 residues. CDR3 coding DNA: TGCGCCAGCAGCCTGGTACCGAGGGGGGCGCGAGATAATGAAAAACTGTTTTTT. It translates to CASSLVPRGARDNEKLFF.

As DNA, the CDR3 is TGTGCCAGCTCACCAGGGCCTAACACTGAAGCTTTCTTT. It yields the protein CASSPGPNTEAFF. V gene TRBV18 combines with J gene TRBJ1-1, with unresolved D. V dropped 2 bases and J dropped 2 bases, with 6 bases sitting between them. CDR3 length: 13 residues. From germline, CDR1 is KGHSH and CDR2 LQKENI.

The chain recombines TRBV11-2 with TRBJ1-5; D unclear. Between the trimmed V and J ends, which lost 3 bases and 0 bases, there was a span of 9 bases. The CDR3 contains 15 residues. Germline CDR1 and CDR2: SGHAT and FQNNGV. The CDR3: CASSLQGFSNQPQHF. CDR3 coding DNA: TGTGCCAGCAGCTTGCAAGGATTTAGCAATCAGCCCCAGCATTTT.

The genes are TRBV7-2 and TRBJ2-7; no definite D call. The V end was cut by 6 bases, the J end by 3 bases, with 18 bases between. Germline V lookup: CDR1 SGHTA, CDR2 FQGNSA. CDR3 length: 15 amino acids. The CDR3 region has the DNA TGTGCCAGCAGTTCTCAATCGGGCCCCAGCTACGAGCAGTACTTC. As protein: CASSSQSGPSYEQYF.

This clone was seen just once. The CDR3 protein is CASSPIPGTGSGGELFF. In DNA, the CDR3 is TGTGCCAGCTCACCGATCCCGGGGACAGGATCGGGCGGGGAGCTGTTTTTT. The chain employs TRBV18 and TRBJ2-2; 8 bases are shared with TRBD1. CDR1 and CDR2 from the germline V gene are KGHSH and LQKENI. J lost 7 bases, V lost 3 bases, and 13 bases had no gene match. CDR3 length: 17 amino acids.